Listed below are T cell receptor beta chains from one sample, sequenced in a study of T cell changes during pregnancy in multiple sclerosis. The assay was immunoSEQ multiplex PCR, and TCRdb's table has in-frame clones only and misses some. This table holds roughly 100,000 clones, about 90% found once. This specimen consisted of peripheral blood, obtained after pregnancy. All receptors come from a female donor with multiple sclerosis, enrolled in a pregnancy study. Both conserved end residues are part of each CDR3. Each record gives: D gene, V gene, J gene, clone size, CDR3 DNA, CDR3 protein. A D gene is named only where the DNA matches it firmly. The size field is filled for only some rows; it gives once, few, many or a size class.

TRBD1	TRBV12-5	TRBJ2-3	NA	TGTGCTAGTGGTTTGGGAGGGGGCGATACGCAGTATTTT	CASGLGGGDTQYF
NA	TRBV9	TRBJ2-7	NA	TGTGCCAGCAGCGTGGACAGTTATTTTGAGGAGCAGTACTTC	CASSVDSYFEEQYF
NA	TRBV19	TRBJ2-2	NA	TGTGCCAGTACGGATTGGGGAGGTACCGGGGAGCTGTTTTTT	CASTDWGGTGELFF
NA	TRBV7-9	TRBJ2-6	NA	TGTGCCAGCAACCGACAGGCCTCTGGGGCCAACGTCCTGACTTTC	CASNRQASGANVLTF
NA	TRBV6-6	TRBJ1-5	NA	TGTGCCAGCAGTTACGCAGGGGCCGGGCCCCAGCATTTT	CASSYAGAGPQHF
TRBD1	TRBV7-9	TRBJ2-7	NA	TGTGCCGGAAGGGGGCGCGGATCCTACGAGCAGTACTTC	CAGRGRGSYEQYF
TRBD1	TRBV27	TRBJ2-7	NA	TGTGCCAGCAGTTTCGGGACAGTCTACGAGCAGTACTTC	CASSFGTVYEQYF
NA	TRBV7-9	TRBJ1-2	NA	TGTGCCAGCAGCCCCGTAGCGGGGGCGGGGGGCTACACCTTC	CASSPVAGAGGYTF
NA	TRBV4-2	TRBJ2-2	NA	TGTGCCAGCAGCCAAGAGCAAACTTACACCGGGGAGCTGTTTTTT	CASSQEQTYTGELFF
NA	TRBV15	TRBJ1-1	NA	TGTGCCACCAGCAGACAGGGGAGGGTCACTGAAGCTTTCTTT	CATSRQGRVTEAFF
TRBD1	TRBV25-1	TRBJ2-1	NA	TGTGCCAGCAGTGCCAGGACAGGGCGGTCCTACAATGAGCAGTTCTTC	CASSARTGRSYNEQFF
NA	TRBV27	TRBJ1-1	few	TGTGCCAGCAGTTTAAAGCCCTCGGGGACTGAAGCTTTCTTT	CASSLKPSGTEAFF
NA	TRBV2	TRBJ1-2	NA	TGTGCCACGCTACCAGGACACTCCTATGGCTACACCTTC	CATLPGHSYGYTF
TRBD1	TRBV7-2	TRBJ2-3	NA	TGTGCCAGCAGCTCGACAGGGGGGTCAGATACGCAGTATTTT	CASSSTGGSDTQYF
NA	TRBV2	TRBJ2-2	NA	TGTGCCAGCAATAGCCAACTTAACACCGGGGAGCTGTTTTTT	CASNSQLNTGELFF
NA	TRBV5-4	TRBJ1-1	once	TGTGCCAGCAGCCCCCCCTCGCCTATGAGCACTGAAGCTTTCTTT	CASSPPSPMSTEAFF
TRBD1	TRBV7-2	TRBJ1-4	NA	TGTGCCAGCAGTTACCAACTGACAGGGGGAAGGGCTAATGAAAAACTGTTTTTT	CASSYQLTGGRANEKLFF
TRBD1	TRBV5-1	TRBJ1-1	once	TGCGCCAGCAGCTTGGGGACAGGGAGGAGGACTGAAGCTTTCTTT	CASSLGTGRRTEAFF
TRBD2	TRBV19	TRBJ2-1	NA	TGTGCCAGTAGTATAGACTCCTCCTCTTCTAGCGGGAGAGCTCATGAGCAGTTCTTC	CASSIDSSSSSGRAHEQFF
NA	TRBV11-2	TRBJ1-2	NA	TGTGCCAGCAGGCCAATGAGGGTTAGTGGCTACACCTTC	CASRPMRVSGYTF
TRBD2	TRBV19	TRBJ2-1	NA	TGTGCCAGTAATAGCGGGAGGGAGAATGAGCAGTTCTTC	CASNSGRENEQFF
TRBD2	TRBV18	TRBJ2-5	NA	TGTGCCAGCTCACCCACGGGACTAGCGGGGTGGCAGACCCAGTACTTC	CASSPTGLAGWQTQYF
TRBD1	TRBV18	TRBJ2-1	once	TGTGCCAGCTCACGGGGGACAGGGGCTGGGAATGAGCAGTTCTTC	CASSRGTGAGNEQFF
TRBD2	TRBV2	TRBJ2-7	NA	TGTGCCAGCGGCAGGGAGGGCGAGCAGTACTTC	CASGREGEQYF
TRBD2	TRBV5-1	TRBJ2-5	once	TGCGCCAGCAGCAGGCTAGCGGGAGAGGGAGAGACCCAGTACTTC	CASSRLAGEGETQYF
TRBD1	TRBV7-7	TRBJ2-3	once	TGTGCCAGCAGCTCTGGACAGGGGGGTAACACAGATACGCAGTATTTT	CASSSGQGGNTDTQYF
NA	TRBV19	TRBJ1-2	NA	TGTGCCAGTAGTACAGGGTATGGCTACACCTTC	CASSTGYGYTF
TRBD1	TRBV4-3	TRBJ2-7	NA	TGCGCCAGCAGCCAACGGGACAGGGGTGTGTACGAGCAGTACTTC	CASSQRDRGVYEQYF